This T cell receptor beta chain was identified in a study of OX40 agonist ivuxolimab in advanced cancers. In its sample, this clone was seen a few times. The CDR3 runs 11 residues. The germline V gene encodes CDR1 SGHNT and CDR2 YYREEE (reference sequence). Trimming cost V 4 bases and J 6 bases; bases outside gene matches: 1. Profiled with immunoSEQ multiplex PCR; TCRdb holds only in-frame clones, not every one. The data contain fewer than 45,000 clones, 85% of them singletons. Researchers took blood at baseline, on cycle 4 day 1, and on cycle 7 day 1. The source material was CD4+ or CD8+ T cells sorted from blood, sampled in a trial of the OX40 agonist ivuxolimab. The source is an adult with an advanced solid tumor such as melanoma, head and neck, liver or kidney cancer. V usage is TRBV5-4 and J usage is TRBJ2-7; 7 nucleotides agree with TRBD2. The CDR3 DNA reads TGTGCCAGCAGCCGGGGGGTCGAGCAGTACTTC. Protein sequence: CASSRGVEQYF.